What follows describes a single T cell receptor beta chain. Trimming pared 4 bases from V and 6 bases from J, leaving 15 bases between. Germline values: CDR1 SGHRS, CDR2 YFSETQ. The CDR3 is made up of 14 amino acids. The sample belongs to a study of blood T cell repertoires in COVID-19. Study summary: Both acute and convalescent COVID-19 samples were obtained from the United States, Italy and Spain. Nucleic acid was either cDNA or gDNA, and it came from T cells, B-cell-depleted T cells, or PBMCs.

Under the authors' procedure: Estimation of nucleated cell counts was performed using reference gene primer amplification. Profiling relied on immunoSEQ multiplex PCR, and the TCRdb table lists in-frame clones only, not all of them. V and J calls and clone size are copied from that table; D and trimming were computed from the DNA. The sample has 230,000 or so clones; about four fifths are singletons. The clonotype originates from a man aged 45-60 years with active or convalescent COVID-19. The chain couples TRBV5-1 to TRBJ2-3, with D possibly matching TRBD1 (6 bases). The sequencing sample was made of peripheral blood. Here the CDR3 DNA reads TGCGCCAGCAGCGAGGACAGTGGGGAGGATACGCAGTATTTT. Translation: CASSEDSGEDTQYF.